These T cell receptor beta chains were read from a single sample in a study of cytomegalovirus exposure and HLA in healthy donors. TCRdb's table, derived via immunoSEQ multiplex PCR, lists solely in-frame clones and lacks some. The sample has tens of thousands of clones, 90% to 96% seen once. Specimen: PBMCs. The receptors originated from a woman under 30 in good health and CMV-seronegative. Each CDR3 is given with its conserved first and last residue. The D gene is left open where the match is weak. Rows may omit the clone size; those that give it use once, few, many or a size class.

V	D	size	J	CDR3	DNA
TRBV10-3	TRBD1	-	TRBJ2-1	CAISSGTGGYNEQFF	TGTGCCATCAGCTCCGGGACAGGGGGGTACAATGAGCAGTTCTTC
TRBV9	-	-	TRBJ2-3	CASSVVAGWADTQYF	TGTGCCAGCAGCGTAGTGGCGGGGTGGGCAGATACGCAGTATTTT
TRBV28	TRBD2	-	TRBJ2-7	CASSLGGYEQYF	TGTGCCAGCAGTTTGGGGGGGTACGAGCAGTACTTC
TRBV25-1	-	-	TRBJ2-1	CASSDPGEIHNEQFF	TGTGCCAGCAGTGACCCAGGGGAAATCCACAATGAGCAGTTCTTC
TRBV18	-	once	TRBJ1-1	CASSPGSPRTEAFF	TGTGCCAGCTCACCGGGCAGCCCGAGAACTGAAGCTTTCTTT
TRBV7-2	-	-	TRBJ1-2	CASSPSAFKGYTF	TGTGCCAGCAGCCCGAGTGCGTTTAAGGGCTACACCTTC
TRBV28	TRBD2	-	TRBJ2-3	CASSPPGLAGMDTQYF	TGTGCCAGCTCCCCCCCGGGGCTAGCGGGAATGGATACGCAGTATTTT
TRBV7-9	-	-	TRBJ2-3	CASSPGASGPTDTQYF	TGTGCCAGCAGCCCAGGGGCTAGCGGACCCACAGATACGCAGTATTTT
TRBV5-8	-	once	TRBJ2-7	CASSHTGHSSYEQYF	TGTGCCAGCAGCCACACGGGACACAGCTCCTACGAGCAGTACTTC
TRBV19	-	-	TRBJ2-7	CASSRAPGAYEQYF	TGTGCCAGTAGTCGGGCACCCGGGGCCTACGAGCAGTACTTC
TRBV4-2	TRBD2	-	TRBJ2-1	CASSQVGTSGSPYNEQFF	TGTGCCAGCAGCCAAGTCGGCACTAGCGGTTCCCCCTACAATGAGCAGTTCTTC
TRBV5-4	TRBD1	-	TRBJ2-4	CASSLGTGGSLAKNIQYF	TGTGCCAGCAGCTTGGGGACAGGGGGGAGTCTAGCCAAAAACATTCAGTACTTC